This TCR beta chain was identified in a study of cytomegalovirus exposure and HLA in healthy donors. Looking at the study overall: A prior study identified 100 million to 130 million unique TCR beta sequences from about 180 million T cells.

As concerns this clone: Its specificity is unknown.

Regarding the study as a whole: In a later analysis, an Asian-associated ancestry cluster reportedly showed fewer N-insertions than the approximately 700-donor mean.

The PCR employed 60 Vbeta primers together with 13 Jbeta primers. The table came from immunoSEQ multiplex PCR; TCRdb's copy has only in-frame clones and leaves some out. In all, the sample yields more than 200,000 clones. CDR1 is MRHNA and CDR2 is SNTAGT in the germline V gene. The V end lost 3 bases, the J end lost 0 bases, and 6 bases lay between the germline ends. This CDR3 region has 14 residues. Sequences were obtained from PBMCs. The source of this sequence is a woman aged 25-40 years in good health and CMV-seropositive. The chain joins TRBV6-4 to TRBJ1-5; D gene ambiguous. The CDR3 DNA reads TGTGCCAGCAGTGAACAGTATAGCAATCAGCCCCAGCATTTT. It translates to CASSEQYSNQPQHF.